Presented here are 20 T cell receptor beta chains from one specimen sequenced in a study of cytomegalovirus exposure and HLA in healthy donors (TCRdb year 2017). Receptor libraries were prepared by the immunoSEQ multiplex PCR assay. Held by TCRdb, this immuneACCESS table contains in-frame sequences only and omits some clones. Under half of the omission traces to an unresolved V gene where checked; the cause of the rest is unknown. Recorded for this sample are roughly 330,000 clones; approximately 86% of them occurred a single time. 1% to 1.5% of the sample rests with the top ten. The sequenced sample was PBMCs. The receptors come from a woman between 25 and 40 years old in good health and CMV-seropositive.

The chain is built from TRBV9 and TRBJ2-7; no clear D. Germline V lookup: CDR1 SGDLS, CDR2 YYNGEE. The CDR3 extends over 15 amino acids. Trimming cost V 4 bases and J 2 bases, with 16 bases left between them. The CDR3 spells CASSPDFSNTYEQYF. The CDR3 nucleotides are TGTGCCAGCAGCCCCGACTTTTCGAACACCTACGAGCAGTACTTC.

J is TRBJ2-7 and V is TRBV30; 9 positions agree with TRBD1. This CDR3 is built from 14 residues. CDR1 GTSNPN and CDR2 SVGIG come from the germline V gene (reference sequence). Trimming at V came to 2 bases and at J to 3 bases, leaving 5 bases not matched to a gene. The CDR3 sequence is CAWSMGQGNYEQYF. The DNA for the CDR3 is TGTGCCTGGAGTATGGGACAGGGTAACTACGAGCAGTACTTC.

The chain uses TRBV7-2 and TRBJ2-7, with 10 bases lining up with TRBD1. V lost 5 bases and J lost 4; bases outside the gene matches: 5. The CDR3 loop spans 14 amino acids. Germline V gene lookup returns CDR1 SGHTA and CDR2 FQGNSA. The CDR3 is CASSRDRGQYEQYF. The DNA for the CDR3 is TGTGCCAGCAGCAGGGACAGGGGCCAATACGAGCAGTACTTC.

The CDR3 DNA is TGTGCCAGCAGCTCCGCCGGGGTCGAGCAGTACTTC. Its protein is CASSSAGVEQYF. The chain recombines TRBV11-3 with TRBJ2-7, with a possible D match to TRBD2 (5 bases). Per germline, CDR1 SGHNT and CDR2 YENEEA. The CDR3 covers 12 residues. The V and J ends lost 4 bases and 6 bases respectively, with 10 bases between them.

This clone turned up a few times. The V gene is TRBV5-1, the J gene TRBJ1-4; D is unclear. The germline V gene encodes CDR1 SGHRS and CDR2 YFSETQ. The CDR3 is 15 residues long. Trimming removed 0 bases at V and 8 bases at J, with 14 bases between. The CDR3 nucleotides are TGCGCCAGCAGCTTGGAGGGAAGAGGAGAAGAAAAACTGTTTTTT. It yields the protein CASSLEGRGEEKLFF. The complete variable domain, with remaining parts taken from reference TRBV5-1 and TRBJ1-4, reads KAGVTQTPRYLIKTRGQQVTLSCSPISGHRSVSWYQQTPGQGLQFLFEYFSETQRNKGNFPGRFSGRQFSNSRSEMNVSTLELGDSALYLCASSLEGRGEEKLFFGSGTQLSVL.

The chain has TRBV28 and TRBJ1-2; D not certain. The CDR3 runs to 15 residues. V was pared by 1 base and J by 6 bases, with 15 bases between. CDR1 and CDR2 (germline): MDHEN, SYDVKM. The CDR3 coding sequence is TGTGCCAGCAGTTTATATTCTCCTGGGAACAATGGCTACACCTTC. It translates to CASSLYSPGNNGYTF.

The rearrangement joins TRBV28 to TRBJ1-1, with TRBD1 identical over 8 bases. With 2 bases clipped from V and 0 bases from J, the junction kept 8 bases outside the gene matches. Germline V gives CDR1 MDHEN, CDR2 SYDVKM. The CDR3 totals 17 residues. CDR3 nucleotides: TGTGCCAGCAGTTTAGGCGACAGGGGCAGGATGAACACTGAAGCTTTCTTT. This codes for CASSLGDRGRMNTEAFF.

The CDR3 here is CASSVTGLGETQYF. CDR3 sequence (DNA): TGTGCCAGCAGCGTTACAGGCCTAGGGGAGACCCAGTACTTC. The chain has TRBV7-7 and TRBJ2-5; tentatively, D is TRBD1 (5 bases). Trimming took off 5 bases at V and 5 bases at J, with 15 bases between the two ends. The CDR3 spans 14 residues. Germline V gene sequence: CDR1 SSHAT, CDR2 FNYEAQ (reference sequence).

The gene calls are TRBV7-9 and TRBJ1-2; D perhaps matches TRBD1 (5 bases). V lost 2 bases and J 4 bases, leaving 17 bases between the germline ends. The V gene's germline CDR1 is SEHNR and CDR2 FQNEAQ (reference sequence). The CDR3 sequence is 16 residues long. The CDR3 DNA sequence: TGTGCCAGCAGCTTAAGTTCAGGGCCACTCGGCTATGGCTACACCTTC. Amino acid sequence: CASSLSSGPLGYGYTF. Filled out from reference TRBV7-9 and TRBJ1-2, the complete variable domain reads DTGVSQNPRHKITKRGQNVTFRCDPISEHNRLYWYRQTLGQGPEFLTYFQNEAQLEKSRLLSDRFSAERPKGSFSTLEIQRTEQGDSAMYLCASSLSSGPLGYGYTFGSGTRLTVV.

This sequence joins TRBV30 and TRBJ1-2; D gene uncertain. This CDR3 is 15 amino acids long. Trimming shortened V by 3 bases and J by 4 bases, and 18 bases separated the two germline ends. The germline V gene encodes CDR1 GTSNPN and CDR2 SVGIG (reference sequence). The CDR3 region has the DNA TGTGCCTGGAGGTCCCCGACGCGTGGGGTCTATGGCTACACCTTC. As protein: CAWRSPTRGVYGYTF.

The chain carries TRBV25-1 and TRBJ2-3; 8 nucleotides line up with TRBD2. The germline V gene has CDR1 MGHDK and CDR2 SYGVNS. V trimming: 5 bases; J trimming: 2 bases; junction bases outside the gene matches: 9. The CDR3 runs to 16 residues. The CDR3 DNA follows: TGTGCCAGCAGTTTTCGAAAAGCGGGAGTCACAGATACGCAGTATTTT. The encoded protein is CASSFRKAGVTDTQYF.

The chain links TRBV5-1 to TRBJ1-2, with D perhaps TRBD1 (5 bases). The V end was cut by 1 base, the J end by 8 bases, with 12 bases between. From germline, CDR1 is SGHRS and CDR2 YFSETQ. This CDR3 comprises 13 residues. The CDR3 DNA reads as TGCGCCAGCAGCTTGTCGGGACCAGGAGGCTACACCTTC. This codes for CASSLSGPGGYTF.

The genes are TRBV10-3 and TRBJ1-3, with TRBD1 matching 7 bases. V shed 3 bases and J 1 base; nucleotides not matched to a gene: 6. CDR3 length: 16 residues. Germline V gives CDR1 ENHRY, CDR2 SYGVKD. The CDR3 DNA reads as TGTGCCATCAGTGACCAAGCCAGGGGGTCTGGAAACACCATATATTTT. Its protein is CAISDQARGSGNTIYF.

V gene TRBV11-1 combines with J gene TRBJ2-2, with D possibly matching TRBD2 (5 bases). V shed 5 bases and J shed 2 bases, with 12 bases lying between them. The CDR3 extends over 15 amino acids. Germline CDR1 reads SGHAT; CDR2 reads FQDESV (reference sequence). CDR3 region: CASSRELPNTGELFF. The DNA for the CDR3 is TGTGCCAGCAGCCGGGAACTACCCAACACCGGGGAGCTGTTTTTT.

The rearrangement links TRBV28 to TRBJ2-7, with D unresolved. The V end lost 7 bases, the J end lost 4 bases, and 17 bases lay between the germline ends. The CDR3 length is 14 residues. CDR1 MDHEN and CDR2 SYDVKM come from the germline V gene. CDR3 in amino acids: CASKGPGNPYEQYF. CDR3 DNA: TGTGCCAGCAAGGGCCCCGGAAACCCTTACGAGCAGTACTTC.

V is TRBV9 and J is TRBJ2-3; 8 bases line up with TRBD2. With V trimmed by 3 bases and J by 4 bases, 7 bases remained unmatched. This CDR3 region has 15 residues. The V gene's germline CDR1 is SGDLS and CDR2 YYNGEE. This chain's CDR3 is CASSASGSGSDTQYF. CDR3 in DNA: TGTGCCAGCAGCGCCAGCGGGAGTGGCTCAGATACGCAGTATTTT. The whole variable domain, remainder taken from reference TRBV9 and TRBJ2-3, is DSGVTQTPKHLITATGQRVTLRCSPRSGDLSVYWYQQSLDQGLQFLIQYYNGEERAKGNILERFSAQQFPDLHSELNLSSLELGDSALYFCASSASGSGSDTQYFGPGTRLTVL.

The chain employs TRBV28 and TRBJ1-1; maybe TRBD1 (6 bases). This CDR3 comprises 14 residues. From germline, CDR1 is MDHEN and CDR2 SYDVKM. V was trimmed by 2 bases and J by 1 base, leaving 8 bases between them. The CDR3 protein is CASSLPGQNTEAFF. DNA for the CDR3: TGTGCCAGCAGTTTACCGGGACAGAACACTGAAGCTTTCTTT.

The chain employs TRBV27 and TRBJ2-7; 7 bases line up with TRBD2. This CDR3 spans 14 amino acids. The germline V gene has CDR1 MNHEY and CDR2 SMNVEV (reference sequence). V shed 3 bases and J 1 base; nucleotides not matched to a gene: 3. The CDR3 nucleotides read TGTGCCAGCAGTTTGACCGGGGGGTCCTACGAGCAGTACTTC. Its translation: CASSLTGGSYEQYF.

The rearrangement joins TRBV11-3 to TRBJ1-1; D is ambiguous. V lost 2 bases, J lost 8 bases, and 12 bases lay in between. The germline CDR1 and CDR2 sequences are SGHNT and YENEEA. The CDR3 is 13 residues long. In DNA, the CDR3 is TGTGCCAGCAGCTTATCAGGAGAAAGCGAAGCTTTCTTT. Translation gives CASSLSGESEAFF.

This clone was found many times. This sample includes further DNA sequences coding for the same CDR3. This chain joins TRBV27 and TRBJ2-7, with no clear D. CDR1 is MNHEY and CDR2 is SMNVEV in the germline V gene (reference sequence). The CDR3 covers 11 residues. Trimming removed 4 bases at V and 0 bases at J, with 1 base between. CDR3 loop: CASSSSYEQYF. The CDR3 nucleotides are TGTGCCAGCAGTTCCTCCTACGAGCAGTACTTC.